This T cell receptor beta chain stems from a study of T cell clonotyping in hematopoietic cell transplantation. The repertoire was sequenced with immunoSEQ multiplex PCR; TCRdb's copy has only in-frame clones and lacks some. The repertoire holds around 45,000 clones, with roughly 80% as singletons. CDR3 length equals 15 residues. The V end was cut by 0 bases, the J end by 8 bases, with 13 bases between. Germline V CDR1 and CDR2: LGHNA, YNFKEQ. Time point noted: recipient sample about 28 days before transplant, after cytoreduction. This clone was detected only a few times. Specimen: peripheral blood mononuclear cells, collected before stem cell transplant. This sequence was found in a man aged 60-69 years with myelodysplastic syndrome. Some clones in this sample may be carry-over from other donors' samples. This chain uses TRBV4-2 with TRBJ1-4, with D perhaps TRBD1 (5 bases). CDR3 sequence reads: CASSQDYGEGEKLFF. The CDR3, as DNA: TGTGCCAGCAGCCAAGATTACGGGGAGGGGGAAAAACTGTTTTTT.